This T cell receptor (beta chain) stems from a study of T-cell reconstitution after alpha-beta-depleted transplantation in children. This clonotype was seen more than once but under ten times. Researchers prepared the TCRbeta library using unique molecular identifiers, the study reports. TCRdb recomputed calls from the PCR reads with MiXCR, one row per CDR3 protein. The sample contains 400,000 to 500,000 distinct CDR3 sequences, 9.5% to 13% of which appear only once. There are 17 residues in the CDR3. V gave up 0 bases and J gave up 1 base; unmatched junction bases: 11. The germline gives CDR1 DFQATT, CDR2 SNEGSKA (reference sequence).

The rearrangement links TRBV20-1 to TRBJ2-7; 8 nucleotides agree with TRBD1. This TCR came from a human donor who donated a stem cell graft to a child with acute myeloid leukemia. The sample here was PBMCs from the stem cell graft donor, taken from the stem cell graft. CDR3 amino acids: CSARDPPGQARSYEQYV. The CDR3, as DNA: TGCAGTGCTAGAGATCCCCCGGGACAGGCGAGGTCCTACGAGCAGTACGTC.